The present TCR beta chain was sequenced within a study of identical twins. Study-level results: The abundant beta clonotypes from cord blood had fewer insertions, and memory repertoires had none of this. Instead of following the same donors, the conclusions were based on cross-sectional statistical analysis.

The authors used template switching to add a universal primer site and gave cDNA unique molecular identifiers. TCRdb used MiXCR to reprocess the 5' RACE reads, holding one entry per CDR3 protein. The repertoire holds 1.5 million to 2 million distinct CDR3 sequences, with less than 40% as singletons. The CDR3 covers 17 residues. The germline gives CDR1 ENHRY, CDR2 SYGVKD. The germline V and J ends were trimmed by 0 bases and 1 base, with 15 bases remaining between them. Only healthy Caucasians were enrolled as donors. To note about this clonotype: What it binds is unknown.

The clonotype originates from a newborn girl in good health. The rearrangement uses TRBV10-3 and TRBJ1-1; D might be TRBD1 (6 bases). Sequencing input: cord blood. The CDR3 reads CAISESMWGATNTEAFF. CDR3 nucleotides: TGTGCCATCAGTGAGTCGATGTGGGGGGCGACGAACACTGAAGCTTTCTTT.